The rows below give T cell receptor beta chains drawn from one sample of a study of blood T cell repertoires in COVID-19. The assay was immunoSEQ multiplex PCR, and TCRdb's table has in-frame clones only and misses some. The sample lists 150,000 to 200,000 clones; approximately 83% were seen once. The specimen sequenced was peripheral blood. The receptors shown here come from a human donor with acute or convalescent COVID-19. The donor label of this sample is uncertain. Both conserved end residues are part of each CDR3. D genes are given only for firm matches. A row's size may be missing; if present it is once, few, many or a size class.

TGTGCCAGCAGTCTTACTAGCGGGAGCCAGTATTTT CASSLTSGSQYF - TRBJ2-3 TRBD2 TRBV28
TGTGCCAGTAGGGCTCAGGGACAGACCGGGGAGCTGTTTTTT CASRAQGQTGELFF - TRBJ2-2 TRBD1 TRBV19
TGTGCCAGCAGCCAGACGGGCACTGAAGCTTTCTTT CASSQTGTEAFF - TRBJ1-1 - TRBV3-1/TRBV3-2
TGTGCCAGCAGCAAGAGCGGGGGGGAAGGCTACACCTTC CASSKSGGEGYTF - TRBJ1-2 - TRBV7-9
TGTGCCAGCAGTGTTGGCGGCACCGGGGAGCTGTTTTTT CASSVGGTGELFF - TRBJ2-2 - TRBV2
TGTGCCTGGGTGGAGAGGAACGGAGGAGCTGAAGCTTTCTTT CAWVERNGGAEAFF - TRBJ1-1 - TRBV30
TGTGCCTGGATGCGTCCCGCGAACACCGGGGAGCTGTTTTTT CAWMRPANTGELFF - TRBJ2-2 - TRBV30
TGTGCCAGCAGCTTAAGGGGGCAGGGTGGAAACACCATATATTTT CASSLRGQGGNTIYF few TRBJ1-3 TRBD1 TRBV7-2
TGTGCCAGCAGCAGCTCAGGGGGCGCGGACTATGGCTACACCTTC CASSSSGGADYGYTF - TRBJ1-2 - TRBV21-1
TGTGCCAGCAGTCCTTTTCTTGGGACAGGGTTTCGCTACGAGCAGTACTTC CASSPFLGTGFRYEQYF - TRBJ2-7 TRBD1 TRBV28
TGTGCCAGCAGCCTAATTACTAGATCCGGAAACATTCAGTACTTC CASSLITRSGNIQYF - TRBJ2-4 - TRBV5-4
TGTGCCAGTAGTGCCTACAGGGGACTGAACACTGAAGCTTTCTTT CASSAYRGLNTEAFF - TRBJ1-1 TRBD1 TRBV19
TGTGCCAGCAGCTTGGGCATGGGGCGGAACTCTGGAAACACCATATATTTT CASSLGMGRNSGNTIYF - TRBJ1-3 - TRBV5-4
TGTGCCACCAGCAGAGAAACGGCAGGGAATCAGCCCCAGCATTTT CATSRETAGNQPQHF - TRBJ1-5 - TRBV15
TGTGCCAGTAGTATTGGGGGGGAAAGCACAGATACGCAGTATTTT CASSIGGESTDTQYF - TRBJ2-3 TRBD2 TRBV19
TGCGCCAGCAGCCTCCCCGGGACAGGGAACGAGCAGTACTTC CASSLPGTGNEQYF - TRBJ2-7 TRBD1 TRBV5-1
TGTGCTAGCAGCTTAGATGCCAGGGGTGGAAACACCATATATTTT CASSLDARGGNTIYF - TRBJ1-3 - TRBV7-7
TGTGCCAGTAGTCAGACATCGATAACTGAAGCTTTCTTT CASSQTSITEAFF - TRBJ1-1 - TRBV19
TGTGCCAGCAGCCCCTCAGGACAGGGGAAGATGGATGAGCAGTTCTTC CASSPSGQGKMDEQFF - TRBJ2-1 TRBD1 TRBV4-2
TGTGCCAGCACTCGAACGGACAGGGAGTCCTACGAGCAGTACTTC CASTRTDRESYEQYF - TRBJ2-7 TRBD1 TRBV6-5
TGCGCCAGCAGTGAGGGGCCGTGGAGGGAAAAACTGTTTTTT CASSEGPWREKLFF - TRBJ1-4 - TRBV10-1
TGCGCCAGCAGTGAGGTAGCGGGAGTAAACGAGCAGTACTTC CASSEVAGVNEQYF - TRBJ2-7 TRBD2 TRBV10-1
TGTGCCAGTAGTATAGTACAGGGGAACACTGAAGCTTTCTTT CASSIVQGNTEAFF - TRBJ1-1 - TRBV19
TGTGCCAGTAGTAAATGGGCTTGGGAACGAGACAGGCCCTACGAGCAGTACTTC CASSKWAWERDRPYEQYF once TRBJ2-7 - TRBV19
TGTGCCACCAGTCAGGGCCCCTACGAGCAGTACTTC CATSQGPYEQYF - TRBJ2-7 - TRBV15
TGTGCCGGGAAGAGTGGTGAAAAACTGTTTTTT CAGKSGEKLFF - TRBJ1-4 - TRBV30
TGTGCCAGCAGCGTGGACAGGGCCTACAATGAGCAGTTCTTC CASSVDRAYNEQFF - TRBJ2-1 TRBD1 TRBV7-2
TGTGCCAGCAGCTTAGGCACGCTGGGACTAAATACGCAGTATTTT CASSLGTLGLNTQYF - TRBJ2-3 TRBD2 TRBV7-8
TGTGCCAGCAGTTTGGTTTGGGACTACTCTGGAAACACCATATATTTT CASSLVWDYSGNTIYF few TRBJ1-3 - TRBV6-8
TGTGCCAGCTCACCGACAACCCGCACAGATACGCAGTATTTT CASSPTTRTDTQYF - TRBJ2-3 - TRBV18
TGTGCCAGCAGCGCACAGGGCTTCACAGATACGCAGTATTTT CASSAQGFTDTQYF - TRBJ2-3 - TRBV7-3
TGTGCCATCAGTGCATCGGCGCTAGCGGGAGGAGGGGAGACCCAGTACTTC CAISASALAGGGETQYF - TRBJ2-5 TRBD2 TRBV10-3
TGTGCCAGCAGTTTAAGGGGCGTAGAGACCCAGTACTTC CASSLRGVETQYF once TRBJ2-5 - TRBV12-3/TRBV12-4